Sequencing of this TCR beta chain was carried out in a study of regulatory T cells in long-lasting Graves disease. Study results and caveats: Whereas new patients shared about a thousand public clonotypes, persistent patients shared more, at a few thousand.

A few counts support this clonotype. Its antigen is still unknown. The CDR3 extends over 12 amino acids. Between the trimmed V and J ends, which lost 4 bases and 8 bases, there was a span of 12 bases. In germline, CDR1 is SGDLS, CDR2 YYNGEE. The time point was: newly diagnosed GD, antithyroid drugs for less than 3 months. Isolated PBMC RNA provided the starting material for the TCR library. Peripheral blood, about 9 milliliters of it, was drawn into EDTA tubes. CDR3-region Arm-PCR and iRepertoire HTBI primers produced the TCR beta libraries. TCRdb independently ran MiXCR on the multiplex PCR reads; one entry per CDR3 protein. The sample lists 380,000 or so distinct CDR3 sequences; 15% to 20% were seen once. The same data also went into a second study, on T cells in Graves' hyperthyroidism and ophthalmopathy.

This receptor was taken from a woman aged 18-29 years with Graves disease. The sample in question was peripheral blood mononuclear cells (PBMCs), obtained at new diagnosis, from a patient treated with antithyroid drugs. The genes are TRBV9 and TRBJ1-2; tentatively, D is TRBD1 (5 bases). The CDR3 sequence is CASSSGVHGYTF. The CDR3 DNA reads TGTGCCAGCAGCTCGGGGGTACACGGCTACACCTTC.